Each of the 22 T cell receptor beta chains below was sequenced from the same sample in a study of CD8+ T cells in alopecia areata. Extracted RNA was reverse transcribed into cDNA, the sequencing template. This table comes from immunoSEQ multiplex PCR, and its TCRdb copy is limited to in-frame clones, with some not included. In the table there are some 240,000 clones, approximately 61% of which are singletons. Sequenced material: CD4+ T cells sorted from blood, taken at week 0. The receptors were gathered from a human donor with alopecia areata.

About this clone: This sequence may be a read error, since a much larger clone differs from it by one base. The chain uses TRBV4-2 and TRBJ2-3; D not resolved. V lost 0 bases to trimming and J lost 5 bases, with 3 bases between them. The CDR3 runs to 12 residues. Germline lookup yields CDR1 LGHNA and CDR2 YNFKEQ. CDR3 nucleotide sequence: TGTGCCAGCAGCCAAGATCGAGATACGCAGTATTTT. It translates to CASSQDRDTQYF.

V is TRBV19 and J is TRBJ2-1; either TRBD1 or TRBD2 may supply D (5 bases each). The CDR3 contains 14 residues. Germline V CDR1 and CDR2: LNHDA, SQIVND (reference sequence). The V gene lost 9 bases and the J gene lost 4 bases, with 16 bases spanning the gap. This chain's CDR3 is CASQPGRAYNEQFF. DNA for the CDR3: TGTGCCAGCCAACCGGGACGGGCATACAATGAGCAGTTCTTC.

This clone was seen a few times. The rearrangement uses TRBV4-1 and TRBJ2-3; tentatively, D is TRBD1 or TRBD2 (6 bases each). The CDR3 is 16 residues long. Germline assignment: CDR1 MGHRA and CDR2 YSYEKL. With 1 base removed from V and 1 base from J, the gap between germline ends came to 12 bases. The CDR3 here is CASSQGIGGGTDTQYF. The CDR3 coding sequence is TGCGCCAGCAGCCAAGGGATCGGGGGCGGCACAGATACGCAGTATTTT.

This chain joins TRBV30 and TRBJ1-2, with no clear D. V was cut by 2 bases and J by 5 bases, with 9 bases left in between. Germline V CDR1 and CDR2: GTSNPN, SVGIG (reference sequence). The CDR3 runs 12 residues. CDR3 in DNA: TGTGCCTGGAGTCGAAGAGGGTATGGCTACACCTTC. It codes for CAWSRRGYGYTF.

V is TRBV6-1 and J is TRBJ1-2; 7 bases are a match to TRBD1. J was trimmed by 4 bases and V by 4 bases; bases with no gene match: 12. The CDR3 covers 16 residues. Per germline, CDR1 MNHNS and CDR2 SASEGT. This CDR3 reads CASSVKGTGEGYGYTF. CDR3 nucleotide sequence: TGTGCCAGCAGTGTCAAGGGAACAGGGGAAGGCTATGGCTACACCTTC.

This clone was observed a few times. Other DNA sequences within the sample encode an identical CDR3. This sequence joins TRBV29-1 and TRBJ1-1; D is undetermined. CDR3 length: 12 amino acids. CDR1 is SQVTM and CDR2 is ANQGSEA in the germline V gene. Trimming removed 4 bases from V and 1 base from J, with 7 bases in between. DNA for the CDR3: TGCAGCGTTGGGCGGGAGAACACTGAAGCTTTCTTT. Amino acid sequence: CSVGRENTEAFF.

This clone was observed a few times. The V gene is TRBV6-1, the J gene TRBJ2-4, with D tentatively TRBD2 (6 bases). The CDR3 has 14 amino acids. Per germline, CDR1 MNHNS and CDR2 SASEGT. Trimming pared 3 bases from V and 3 bases from J, leaving 9 bases between. CDR3 bases: TGTGCCAGCAGTGAGCGGGGTGACAAAAACATTCAGTACTTC. It specifies CASSERGDKNIQYF.

The gene calls are TRBV6-1 and TRBJ1-5; D gene ambiguous. The CDR3 runs 15 residues. Looked up from germline, CDR1 is MNHNS and CDR2 is SASEGT. Trimming removed 0 bases at V and 1 base at J, with 7 bases between. In DNA form, the CDR3 reads TGTGCCAGCAGTGAAGCGCAGAAGAGCAATCAGCCCCAGCATTTT. Translated: CASSEAQKSNQPQHF.

The CDR3 is CARGAARGPDTQYF. The CDR3 nucleotides read TGTGCCAGAGGGGCCGCCCGAGGTCCAGATACGCAGTATTTT. The chain links TRBV6-1 to TRBJ2-3; possible D gene TRBD1, 5 bases. The germline V gene has CDR1 MNHNS and CDR2 SASEGT. CDR3 length equals 14 residues. Trimming took off 9 bases at V and 4 bases at J, with 17 bases between the two ends.

This clone has only one observation. The junction shows a germline mismatch at one end, possibly a read error. This chain joins TRBV2 and TRBJ2-1; no definite D call. There are 12 residues in the CDR3. CDR1 is SNHLY, CDR2 FYNNEI, per germline. The CDR3 region has the DNA TGTGCCAGCAGTCGGTCGATGAATGGGCAGTTCTTC. Translating it yields CASSRSMNGQFF.

This chain uses TRBV28 with TRBJ1-6; D is uncertain. Germline CDR1 reads MDHEN; CDR2 reads SYDVKM. Trimming removed 7 bases at V and 10 bases at J, with 14 bases between. This CDR3 has 13 amino acids. As DNA, the CDR3 is TGTGCCAGCACCGAAGATGTACTCTCACCCCTCCACTTT. This sequence encodes CASTEDVLSPLHF.

This chain uses TRBV6-5 with TRBJ2-6; no clear D gene. This CDR3 has 15 residues. Germline CDR1 MNHEY, CDR2 SVGAGI. Deletions cut 6 bases from V and 0 bases from J, with 9 bases between. CDR3 amino acids: CASRGHSSGANVLTF. CDR3 DNA: TGTGCCAGCAGGGGCCATAGCTCTGGGGCCAACGTCCTGACTTTC.

The rearrangement joins TRBV7-3 to TRBJ2-5, with unresolved D. CDR3 length: 14 amino acids. V lost 3 bases to trimming and J lost 4 bases, with 12 bases between them. The germline V gene has CDR1 SGHTA and CDR2 FQGTGA. The CDR3 DNA reads as TGTGCCAGCAGCTTTCTAGGGCCGGGAGAGACCCAGTACTTC. This encodes CASSFLGPGETQYF. Full variable domain (remainder filled in from reference TRBV7-3 and TRBJ2-5): GAGVSQTPSNKVTEKGKYVELRCDPISGHTALYWYRQSLGQGPEFLIYFQGTGAADDSGLPNDRFFAVRPEGSVSTLKIQRTERGDSAVYLCASSFLGPGETQYFGPGTRLLVL.

This clone was observed a few times. The V and J genes are TRBV11-2 and TRBJ2-2, with 9 nucleotides matching TRBD2. The CDR3 covers 16 residues. The V segment lost 5 bases and the J segment 3 bases; nucleotides outside the gene matches: 7. Germline loops: CDR1 SGHAT, CDR2 FQNNGV. Here the CDR3 reads CASSQGTSRHTGELFF. For the CDR3, the DNA is TGTGCCAGCAGCCAAGGGACTAGCAGACACACCGGGGAGCTGTTTTTT. Using reference TRBV11-2 and TRBJ2-2 for the parts outside the CDR3, the full variable domain is EAGVAQSPRYKIIEKRQSVAFWCNPISGHATLYWYQQILGQGPKLLIQFQNNGVVDDSQLPKDRFSAERLKGVDSTLKIQPAKLEDSAVYLCASSQGTSRHTGELFFGEGSRLTVL.

This clone was picked up one time. This chain connects TRBV30 to TRBJ1-5; tentatively, D is TRBD1 (5 bases). This CDR3 is built from 14 residues. Per the germline V gene, CDR1 is GTSNPN and CDR2 is SVGIG (reference sequence). Trimming removed 4 bases from V and 1 base from J, with 11 bases in between. The CDR3 loop reads CAWTGGGSNQPQHF. CDR3 DNA sequence: TGTGCCTGGACCGGCGGGGGAAGCAATCAGCCCCAGCATTTT.

This clone occurred a few times. The V and J genes are TRBV10-1 and TRBJ2-5, with TRBD2 identical over 10 bases. CDR1 and CDR2 (germline): WNHNN, SYGVQD (reference sequence). The V and J ends lost 7 bases and 5 bases, in that order; junction bases with no gene match: 4. The CDR3 is 13 residues long. CDR3 DNA sequence: TGCGCCAGCAAGCGGGAGGGCCGGGAGACCCAGTACTTC. Amino acid sequence: CASKREGRETQYF.

The chain carries TRBV29-1 and TRBJ2-7, with 8 bases that match TRBD1. The V and J ends lost 4 bases and 3 bases, in that order; junction bases with no gene match: 8. CDR1 and CDR2 from the germline V gene are SQVTM and ANQGSEA. This CDR3 spans 14 amino acids. As DNA, the CDR3 is TGCAGCGTTGGACAGGGGACCCGTGGCTACGAGCAGTACTTC. Its translation: CSVGQGTRGYEQYF.

V gene TRBV30 combines with J gene TRBJ2-2, with TRBD2 matching over 8 bases. CDR3 size: 15 residues. Per the germline V gene, CDR1 is GTSNPN and CDR2 is SVGIG (reference sequence). Unmatched junction bases numbered 7, after V lost 7 bases and J lost 0 bases. This chain's CDR3 is CAFLAGGPNTGELFF. CDR3 nucleotide sequence: TGTGCCTTCTTGGCGGGAGGCCCGAACACCGGGGAGCTGTTTTTT.

The chain combines TRBV5-1 with TRBJ1-1, with D maybe TRBD1 (5 bases). The V end lost 7 bases, the J end lost 4 bases, and 14 bases lay between the germline ends. Germline V gene data show CDR1 as SGHRS and CDR2 as YFSETQ. The CDR3 covers 13 residues. In nucleotides, the CDR3 is TGCGCCAGCGGTGGGGACGGCGGCACTGAAGCTTTCTTT. Amino acids: CASGGDGGTEAFF.

The V gene is TRBV5-1, the J gene TRBJ1-2, with 7 nucleotides matching TRBD1. The V gene end was trimmed by 4 bases and the J gene end by 5 bases; junction bases not matched to a gene: 8. The CDR3 totals 14 residues. Per germline, CDR1 SGHRS and CDR2 YFSETQ. The CDR3 DNA reads as TGCGCCAGCAGCCCGGGACAGTCGCAGTATGGCTACACCTTC. This sequence encodes CASSPGQSQYGYTF.

In regard to this clone: Other nucleotide sequences from this sample produce the same CDR3. The rearrangement joins TRBV29-1 to TRBJ1-1, with no clear D. V was trimmed by 4 bases and J by 4 bases, leaving 10 bases between them. This CDR3 region has 12 residues. Germline-derived CDR1 and CDR2 are SQVTM and ANQGSEA. The CDR3 coding sequence is TGCAGCGTTGGCACGGGGAGCACTGAAGCTTTCTTT. This encodes CSVGTGSTEAFF.

The V and J genes are TRBV9 and TRBJ1-3, with TRBD1 identical over 8 bases. The CDR3 consists of 17 residues. Germline V gene lookup returns CDR1 SGDLS and CDR2 YYNGEE. After removal of 4 bases from V and 3 bases from J, the junction contained 12 bases not matched to a gene. CDR3 bases: TGTGCCAGCAGCCCCGGGGGAGCAGGGGGCGATGGAAACACCATATATTTT. Its translation: CASSPGGAGGDGNTIYF.